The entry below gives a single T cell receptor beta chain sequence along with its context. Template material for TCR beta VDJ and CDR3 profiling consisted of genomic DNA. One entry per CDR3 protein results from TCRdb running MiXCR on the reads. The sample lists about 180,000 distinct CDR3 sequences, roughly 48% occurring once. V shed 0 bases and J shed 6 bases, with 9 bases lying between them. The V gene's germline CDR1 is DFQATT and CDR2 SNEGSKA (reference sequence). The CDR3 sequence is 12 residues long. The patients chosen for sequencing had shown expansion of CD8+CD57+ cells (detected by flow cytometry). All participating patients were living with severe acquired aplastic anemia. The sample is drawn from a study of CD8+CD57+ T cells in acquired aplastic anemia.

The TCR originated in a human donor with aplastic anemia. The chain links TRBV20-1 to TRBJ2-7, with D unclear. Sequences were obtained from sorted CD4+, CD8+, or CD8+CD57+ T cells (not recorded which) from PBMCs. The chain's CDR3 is CSARENEAEQYF. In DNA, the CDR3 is TGCAGTGCTAGAGAGAACGAGGCCGAGCAGTACTTC.